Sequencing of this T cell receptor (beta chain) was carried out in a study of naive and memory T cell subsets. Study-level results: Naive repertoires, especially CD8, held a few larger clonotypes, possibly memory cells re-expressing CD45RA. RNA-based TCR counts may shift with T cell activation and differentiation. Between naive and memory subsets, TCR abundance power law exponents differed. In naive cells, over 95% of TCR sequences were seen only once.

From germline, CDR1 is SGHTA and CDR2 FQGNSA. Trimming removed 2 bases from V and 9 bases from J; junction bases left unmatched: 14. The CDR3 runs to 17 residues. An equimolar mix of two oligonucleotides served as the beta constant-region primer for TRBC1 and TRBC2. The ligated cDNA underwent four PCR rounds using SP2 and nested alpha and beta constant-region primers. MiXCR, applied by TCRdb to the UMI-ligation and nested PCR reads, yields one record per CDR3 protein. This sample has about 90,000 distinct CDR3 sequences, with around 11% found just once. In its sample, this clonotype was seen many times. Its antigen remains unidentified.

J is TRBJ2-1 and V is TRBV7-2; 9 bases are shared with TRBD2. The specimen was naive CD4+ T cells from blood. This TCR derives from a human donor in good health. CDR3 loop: CASSLLKKAGGGGEQFF. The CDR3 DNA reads TGTGCCAGCAGCTTACTGAAGAAAGCGGGGGGCGGAGGTGAGCAGTTCTTC.